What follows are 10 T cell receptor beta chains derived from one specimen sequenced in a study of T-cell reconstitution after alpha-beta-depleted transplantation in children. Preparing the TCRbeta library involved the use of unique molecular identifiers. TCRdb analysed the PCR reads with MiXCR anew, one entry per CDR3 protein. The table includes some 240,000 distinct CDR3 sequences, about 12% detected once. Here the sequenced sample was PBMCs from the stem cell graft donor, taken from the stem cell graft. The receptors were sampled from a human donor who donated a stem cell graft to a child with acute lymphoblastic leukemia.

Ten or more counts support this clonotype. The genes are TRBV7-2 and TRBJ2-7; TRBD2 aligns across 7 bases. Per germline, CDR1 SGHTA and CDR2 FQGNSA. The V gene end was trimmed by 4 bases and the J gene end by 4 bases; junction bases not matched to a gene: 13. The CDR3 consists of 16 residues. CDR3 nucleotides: TGTGCCAGCAGCTCCCTCTTTTCTGGGGGGGAATACGAGCAGTACTTC. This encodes CASSSLFSGGEYEQYF.

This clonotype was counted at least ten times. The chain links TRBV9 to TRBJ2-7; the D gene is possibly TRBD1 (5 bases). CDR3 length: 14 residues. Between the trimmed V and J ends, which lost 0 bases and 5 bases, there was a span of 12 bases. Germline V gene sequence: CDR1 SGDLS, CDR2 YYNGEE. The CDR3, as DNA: TGTGCCAGCAGCGTAGGGCGTCAGGGCCACGAGCAGTACTTC. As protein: CASSVGRQGHEQYF.

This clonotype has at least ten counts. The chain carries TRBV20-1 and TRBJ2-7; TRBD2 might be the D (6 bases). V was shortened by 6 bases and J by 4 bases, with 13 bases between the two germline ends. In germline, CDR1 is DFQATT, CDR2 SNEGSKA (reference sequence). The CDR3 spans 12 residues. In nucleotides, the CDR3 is TGCAGTGCGGGCCTGGGGAGGTACGAGCAGTACTTC. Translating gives CSAGLGRYEQYF.

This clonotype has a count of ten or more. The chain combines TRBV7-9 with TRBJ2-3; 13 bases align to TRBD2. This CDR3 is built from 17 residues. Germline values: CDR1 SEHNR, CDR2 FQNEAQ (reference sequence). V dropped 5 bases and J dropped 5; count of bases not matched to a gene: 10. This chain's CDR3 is CASSPIGTSGKVDTQYF. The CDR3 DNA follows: TGTGCCAGCAGCCCCATCGGGACTAGCGGGAAGGTAGATACGCAGTATTTT.

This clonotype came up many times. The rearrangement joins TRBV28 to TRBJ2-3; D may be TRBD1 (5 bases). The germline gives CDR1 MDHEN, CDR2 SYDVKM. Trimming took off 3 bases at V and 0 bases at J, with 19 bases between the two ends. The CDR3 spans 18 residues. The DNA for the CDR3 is TGTGCCAGCAGTTTGAGTTTGGAACAGGTTACTAGCACAGATACGCAGTATTTT. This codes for CASSLSLEQVTSTDTQYF.

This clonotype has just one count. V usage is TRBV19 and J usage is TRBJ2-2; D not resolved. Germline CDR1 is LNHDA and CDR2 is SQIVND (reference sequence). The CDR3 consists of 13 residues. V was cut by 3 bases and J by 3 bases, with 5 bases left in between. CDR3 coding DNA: TGTGCCAGTAGTATCCTCGACACCGGGGAGCTGTTTTTT. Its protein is CASSILDTGELFF.

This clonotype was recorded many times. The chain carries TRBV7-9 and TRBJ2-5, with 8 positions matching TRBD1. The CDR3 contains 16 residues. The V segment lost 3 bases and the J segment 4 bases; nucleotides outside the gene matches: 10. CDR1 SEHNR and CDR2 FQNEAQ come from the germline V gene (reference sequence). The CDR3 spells CASSLEQGAGRETQYF. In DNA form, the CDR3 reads TGTGCCAGCAGCTTGGAGCAGGGGGCAGGAAGAGAGACCCAGTACTTC.

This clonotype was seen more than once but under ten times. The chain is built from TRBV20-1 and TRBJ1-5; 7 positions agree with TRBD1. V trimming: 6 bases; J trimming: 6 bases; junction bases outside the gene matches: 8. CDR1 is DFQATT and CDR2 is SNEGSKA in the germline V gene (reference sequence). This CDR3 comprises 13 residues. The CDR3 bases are TGCAGTGCAATAGGGGGCTCGGGTCAGCCCCAGCATTTT. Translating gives CSAIGGSGQPQHF.

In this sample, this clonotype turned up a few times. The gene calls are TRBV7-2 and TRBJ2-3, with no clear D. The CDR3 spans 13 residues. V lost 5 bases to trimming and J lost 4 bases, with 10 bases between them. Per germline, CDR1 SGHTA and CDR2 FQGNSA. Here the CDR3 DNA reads TGTGCCAGCAGCCCAACCTGGGCAGATACGCAGTATTTT. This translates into CASSPTWADTQYF. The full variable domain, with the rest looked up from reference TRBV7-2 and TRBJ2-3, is GAGVSQSPSNKVTEKGKDVELRCDPISGHTALYWYRQSLGQGLEFLIYFQGNSAPDKSGLPSDRFSAERTGGSVSTLTIQRTQQEDSAVYLCASSPTWADTQYFGPGTRLTVL.

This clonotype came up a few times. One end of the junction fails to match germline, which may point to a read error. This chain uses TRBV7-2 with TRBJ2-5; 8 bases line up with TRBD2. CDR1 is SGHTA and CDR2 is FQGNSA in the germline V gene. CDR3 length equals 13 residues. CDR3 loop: CASSLTAAGGPHF. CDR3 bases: TGTGCCAGCAGCTTAACCGCGGCGGGGGGACCGCACTTC.